This T cell receptor (beta chain) was profiled in a study of lung T cells in sarcoidosis with Löfgren's syndrome. Study-level background: Repertoire analyses centered on Löfgren's syndrome patients. General observations from the study: Shared TRAV12-1 and TRBV2 CDR3 motifs across Löfgren's syndrome patients reportedly suggested public CD4+ TCRs. The most expanded V genes in Löfgren's patients were reportedly TRAV12-1 and TRBV2.

TCRdb re-called the reads with MiXCR, one entry per CDR3 protein. This sample has some 19,000 distinct CDR3 sequences, with under 25% found just once. This clonotype occurred many times. The target antigen is unknown. This CDR3 region has 12 residues. Germline CDR1 SGHTA, CDR2 FQGTGA. V was shortened by 5 bases and J by 1 base, with 5 bases between the two germline ends. Specimen: CD4+ T cells from bronchoalveolar lavage. The gene calls are TRBV7-3 and TRBJ1-1; D unresolved. This receptor was obtained from a human donor with sarcoidosis (Löfgren's syndrome or another form), or a control subject (not recorded which). CDR3 bases: TGTGCCAGCAGCAACAGGAACACTGAAGCTTTCTTT. Translated, it gives CASSNRNTEAFF.